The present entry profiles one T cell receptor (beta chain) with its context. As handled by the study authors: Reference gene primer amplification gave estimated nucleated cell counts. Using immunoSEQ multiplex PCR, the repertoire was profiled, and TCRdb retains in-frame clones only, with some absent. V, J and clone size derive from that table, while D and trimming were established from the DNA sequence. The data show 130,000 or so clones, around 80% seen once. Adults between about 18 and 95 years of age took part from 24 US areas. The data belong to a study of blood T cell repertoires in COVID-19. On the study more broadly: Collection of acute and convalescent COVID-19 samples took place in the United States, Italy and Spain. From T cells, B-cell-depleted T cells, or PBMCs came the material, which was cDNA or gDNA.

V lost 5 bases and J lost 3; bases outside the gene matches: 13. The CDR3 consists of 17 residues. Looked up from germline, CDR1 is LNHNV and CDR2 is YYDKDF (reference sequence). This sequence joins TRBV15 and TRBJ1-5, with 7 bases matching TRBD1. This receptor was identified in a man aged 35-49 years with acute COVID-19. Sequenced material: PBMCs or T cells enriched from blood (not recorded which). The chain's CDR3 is CATSSRRSRGLNQPQHF. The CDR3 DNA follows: TGTGCCACCAGCTCTCGTAGGTCAAGGGGGCTCAATCAGCCCCAGCATTTT. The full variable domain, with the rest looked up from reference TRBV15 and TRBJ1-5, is DAMVIQNPRYQVTQFGKPVTLSCSQTLNHNVMYWYQQKSSQAPKLLFHYYDKDFNNEADTPDNFQSRRPNTSFCFLDIRSPGLGDTAMYLCATSSRRSRGLNQPQHFGDGTRLSIL.